The T cell receptor beta chain under discussion was sequenced for a study of blood T cell repertoires in COVID-19. The overall study: Collection of acute and convalescent COVID-19 samples took place in the United States, Italy and Spain.

TCRdb's table, derived via immunoSEQ multiplex PCR, lists solely in-frame clones and lacks some. The top ten hold 18% of the sample, which has approximately 120,000 clones, around 83% seen once. The source material was PBMCs or T cells enriched from blood (not recorded which). This clonotype was sampled from a man under 40 who had recovered from COVID-19.

CDR3 protein: CASSLGQFNQPQHF. DNA for the CDR3: TGTGCCAGCAGTTTAGGACAGTTCAATCAGCCCCAGCATTTT. The rearrangement uses TRBV28 and TRBJ1-5, with D possibly being TRBD1 (6 bases). Deletions cut 2 bases from V and 3 bases from J, with 8 bases between. From germline, CDR1 is MDHEN and CDR2 SYDVKM. The CDR3 has 14 residues.